The next 8 T cell receptor beta chains were all read from a single sample in a study of T cells in Graves' hyperthyroidism and ophthalmopathy. RNA transcripts provided the source from which TCR beta CDR3 regions were amplified. The TCR CDR3 first-round RT-PCR relied on the HTBI primer set. TCRdb redid the calling of the multiplex PCR reads with MiXCR, one entry per CDR3 protein. The sample has about 410,000 distinct CDR3 sequences, around 15% seen once. Sequencing was carried out using blood. These receptors all come from a man aged 18 to 29 with Graves' ophthalmopathy.

This clonotype occurred many times. CDR3 sequence (DNA): TGTGCCAGCAGTTTGGGGTGGGCAGCTAAAGCTTTCTTT. Amino acid sequence: CASSLGWAAKAFF. The chain recombines TRBV6-2 or TRBV6-3 with TRBJ1-1; D gene uncertain. V was cut by 4 bases and J by 9 bases, with 15 bases left in between. Germline CDR1 reads MNHEY; CDR2 reads SVGEGT. This CDR3 comprises 13 residues.

This clonotype has at least ten counts. The chain links TRBV12-3 or TRBV12-4 to TRBJ1-4; the match to TRBD1 covers 11 bases. V shed 6 bases, J shed 6 bases, and the junction held 9 bases outside the gene matches. The CDR3 extends over 16 amino acids. DNA of the CDR3: TGTGCCAGCAGGGACATGGGGGGACAGGGGGATGAAAAACTGTTTTTT. Translation gives CASRDMGGQGDEKLFF.

In this sample, this clonotype turned up many times. V gene TRBV6-2 or TRBV6-3 combines with J gene TRBJ1-1; 8 nucleotides align to TRBD1. The CDR3 loop spans 11 amino acids. Germline CDR1 is MNHEY and CDR2 is SVGEGT. J was trimmed by 8 bases and V by 8 bases; bases with no gene match: 4. This CDR3 reads CASGQGAEAFF. DNA for the CDR3: TGTGCCAGCGGACAGGGTGCCGAAGCTTTCTTT.

This clonotype was found a few times. One end of the junction varies from germline; a read error may be responsible. This rearrangement joins TRBV3-1 to TRBJ2-4; unclear D gene. Germline V gene data show CDR1 as LGHDT and CDR2 as YNNKEL (reference sequence). CDR3 size: 14 residues. This CDR3 reads CASNQDLGKNIQYF. The CDR3, as DNA: TGTGCCAGCAACCAAGACCTAGGGAAAAACATTCAGTACTTC. Filled out from reference TRBV3-1 and TRBJ2-4, the complete variable domain reads DTAVSQTPKYLVTQMGNDKSIKCEQNLGHDTMYWYKQDSKKFLKIMFSYNNKELIINETVPNRFSPKSPDKAHLNLHINSLELGDSAVYFCASNQDLGKNIQYFGAGTRLSVL.

The sample holds many counts of this clonotype. The rearrangement links TRBV2 to TRBJ1-5, with no clear D. The CDR3 covers 14 residues. The V gene's germline CDR1 is SNHLY and CDR2 FYNNEI. The germline V and J ends were trimmed by 8 bases and 2 bases, with 13 bases remaining between them. This CDR3 reads CASAPPRGNQPQHF. Written as DNA, the CDR3 is TGTGCCAGCGCCCCCCCCCGGGGCAATCAGCCCCAGCATTTT.

This clonotype was counted ten times or more. V usage is TRBV20-1 and J usage is TRBJ1-2; the match to TRBD1 covers 8 bases. This CDR3 is built from 13 residues. V trimming: 6 bases; J trimming: 2 bases; junction bases outside the gene matches: 5. Germline V gives CDR1 DFQATT, CDR2 SNEGSKA (reference sequence). The CDR3 nucleotides read TGCAGTGCAAGACAGGGGTTAAACTATGGCTACACCTTC. Its translation: CSARQGLNYGYTF.

This clonotype showed up many times. The chain links TRBV20-1 to TRBJ1-1, with D maybe TRBD1 (6 bases). The CDR3 runs 13 residues. Germline assignment: CDR1 DFQATT and CDR2 SNEGSKA (reference sequence). V lost 1 base, J lost 7 bases, and 13 bases lay in between. The CDR3 sequence: CSARVAGALEAFF. CDR3 nucleotides: TGCAGTGCTAGAGTCGCAGGGGCACTTGAAGCTTTCTTT.

A word on this clonotype: A much larger clone sits a single nucleotide away, making a read error possible. CDR3 sequence (DNA): TGTGCCAGCAGTGTACGGACTGGAGGAGGGCCCTACGAGCAGTACTTC. Amino acid sequence: CASSVRTGGGPYEQYF. The chain carries TRBV6-1 and TRBJ2-7, with TRBD2 as a possible D gene (6 bases). Germline V gives CDR1 MNHNS, CDR2 SASEGT. The CDR3 runs 16 residues. Between the trimmed V and J ends, which lost 4 bases and 2 bases, there was a span of 18 bases.